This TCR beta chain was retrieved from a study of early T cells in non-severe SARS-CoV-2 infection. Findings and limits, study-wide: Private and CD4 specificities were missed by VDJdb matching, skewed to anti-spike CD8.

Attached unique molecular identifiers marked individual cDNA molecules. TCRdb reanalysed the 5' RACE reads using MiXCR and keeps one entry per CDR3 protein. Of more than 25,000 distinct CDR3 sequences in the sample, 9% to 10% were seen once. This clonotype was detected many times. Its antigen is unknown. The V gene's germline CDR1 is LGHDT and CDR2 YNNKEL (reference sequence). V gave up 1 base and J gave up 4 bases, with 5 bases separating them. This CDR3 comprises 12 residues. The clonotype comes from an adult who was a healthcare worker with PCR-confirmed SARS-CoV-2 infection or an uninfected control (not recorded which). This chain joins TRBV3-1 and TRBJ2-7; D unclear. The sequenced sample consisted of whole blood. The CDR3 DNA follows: TGTGCCAGCAGCCAAGGGGGTTACGAGCAGTACTTC. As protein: CASSQGGYEQYF.